This T cell receptor (beta chain) appears in the sequencing data of a study of T-cell reconstitution after alpha-beta-depleted transplantation in children. This clonotype has a handful of counts. Its matching antigen is unknown. Germline CDR1 and CDR2: MGHDK and SYGVNS. This CDR3 has 16 residues. The V gene lost 3 bases and the J gene lost 7 bases, with 16 bases spanning the gap. Unique molecular identifiers were incorporated when the TCRbeta library was constructed. One entry per CDR3 protein results from TCRdb running MiXCR on the PCR reads. Here the sample spans approximately 300,000 distinct CDR3 sequences, about a tenth being singletons. Study-level findings and limits: As was reported, about two months after transplant, alpha-beta T cells came from several hundred expanded graft clones. At one year after transplant, newly produced T cells mostly accounted for T-cell counts and diversity.

The rearrangement joins TRBV25-1 to TRBJ1-6, with D unresolved. This receptor was taken from a boy younger than two with acute myeloid leukemia, due to receive a stem cell transplant. This specimen consisted of PBMCs, obtained before TCRalphabeta/CD19-depleted stem cell transplant. In DNA form, the CDR3 reads TGTGCCAGCAGTGACTTTTTCGTTGGGGAAAATTCACCCCTCCACTTT. The encoded protein is CASSDFFVGENSPLHF.